This T cell receptor (beta chain) was obtained from a study of blood T cell repertoires in COVID-19. Sequenced by immunoSEQ multiplex PCR; TCRdb stores in-frame clones only, minus some. The sample holds 130,000 or so clones, around 86% seen once. Trimming removed 8 bases from V and 11 bases from J, with 12 bases in between. CDR3 size: 10 residues. CDR1 and CDR2 from the germline V gene are MNHEY and SVGAGI. V usage is TRBV6-5 and J usage is TRBJ1-1; no clear D gene. This receptor was taken from a woman aged 70 to 79 with COVID-19, enrolled during active disease. The sample taken for sequencing was peripheral blood. Here the CDR3 reads CASEPGSAFF. The CDR3 DNA reads as TGTGCCAGCGAGCCGGGTTCGGCTTTCTTT.